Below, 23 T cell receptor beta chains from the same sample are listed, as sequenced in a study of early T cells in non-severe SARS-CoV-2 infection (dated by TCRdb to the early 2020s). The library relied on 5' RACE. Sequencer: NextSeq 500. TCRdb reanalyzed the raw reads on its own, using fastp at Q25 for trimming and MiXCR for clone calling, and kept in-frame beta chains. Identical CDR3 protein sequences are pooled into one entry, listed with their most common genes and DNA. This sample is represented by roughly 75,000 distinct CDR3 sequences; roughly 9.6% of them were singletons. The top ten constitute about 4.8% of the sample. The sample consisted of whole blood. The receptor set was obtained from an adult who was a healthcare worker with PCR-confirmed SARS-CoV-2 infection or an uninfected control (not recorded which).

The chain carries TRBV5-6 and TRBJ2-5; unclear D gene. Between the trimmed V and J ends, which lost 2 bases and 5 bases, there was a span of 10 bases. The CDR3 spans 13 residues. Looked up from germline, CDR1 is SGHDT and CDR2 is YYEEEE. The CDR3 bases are TGTGCCAGCAGCTTACGCCAGATGGAGACCCAGTACTTC. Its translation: CASSLRQMETQYF.

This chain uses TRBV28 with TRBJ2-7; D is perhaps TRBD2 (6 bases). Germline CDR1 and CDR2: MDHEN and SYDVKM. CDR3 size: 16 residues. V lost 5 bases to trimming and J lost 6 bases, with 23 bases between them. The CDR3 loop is CASSTPLGGATPEQYF. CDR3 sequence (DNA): TGTGCCAGCAGTACGCCTCTAGGCGGGGCAACGCCCGAGCAGTACTTC.

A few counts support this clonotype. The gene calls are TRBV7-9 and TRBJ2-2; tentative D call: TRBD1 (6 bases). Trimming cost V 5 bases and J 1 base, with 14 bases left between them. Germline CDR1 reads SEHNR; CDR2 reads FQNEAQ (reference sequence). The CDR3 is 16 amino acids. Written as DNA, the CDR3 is TGTGCCAGCAGCCTGGGGGTGACAGGGAACACCGGGGAGCTGTTTTTT. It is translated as CASSLGVTGNTGELFF. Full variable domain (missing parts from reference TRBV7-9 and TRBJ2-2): DTGVSQNPRHKITKRGQNVTFRCDPISEHNRLYWYRQTLGQGPEFLTYFQNEAQLEKSRLLSDRFSAERPKGSFSTLEIQRTEQGDSAMYLCASSLGVTGNTGELFFGEGSRLTVL.

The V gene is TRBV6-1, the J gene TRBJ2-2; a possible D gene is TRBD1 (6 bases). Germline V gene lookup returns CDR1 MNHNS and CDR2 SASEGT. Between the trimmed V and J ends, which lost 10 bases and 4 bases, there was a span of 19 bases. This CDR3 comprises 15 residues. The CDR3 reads CATNWFGGGTGELFF. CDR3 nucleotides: TGTGCCACCAACTGGTTTGGGGGCGGCACCGGGGAGCTGTTTTTT.

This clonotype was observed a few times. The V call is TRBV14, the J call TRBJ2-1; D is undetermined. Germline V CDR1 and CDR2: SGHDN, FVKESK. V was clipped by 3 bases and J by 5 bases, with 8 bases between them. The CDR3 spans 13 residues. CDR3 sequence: CASSQRQHNEQFF. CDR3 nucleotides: TGTGCCAGCAGCCAGAGACAACACAATGAGCAGTTCTTC.

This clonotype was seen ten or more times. The CDR3 spells CASSQLGVHQPQHF. The CDR3 DNA reads as TGTGCCAGCAGCCAATTGGGGGTTCATCAGCCCCAGCATTTT. V and J are TRBV16 and TRBJ1-5, with D possibly being TRBD1 (5 bases). The V and J ends lost 1 base and 5 bases respectively, with 9 bases between them. Germline V CDR1 and CDR2: KGHSY, FQNENV. This CDR3 has 14 residues.

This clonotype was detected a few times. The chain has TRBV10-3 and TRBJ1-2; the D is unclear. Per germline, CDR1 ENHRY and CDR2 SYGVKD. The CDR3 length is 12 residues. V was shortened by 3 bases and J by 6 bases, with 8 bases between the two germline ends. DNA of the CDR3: TGTGCCATCAGTGAAGCTCTTGATGGCTACACCTTC. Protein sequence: CAISEALDGYTF.

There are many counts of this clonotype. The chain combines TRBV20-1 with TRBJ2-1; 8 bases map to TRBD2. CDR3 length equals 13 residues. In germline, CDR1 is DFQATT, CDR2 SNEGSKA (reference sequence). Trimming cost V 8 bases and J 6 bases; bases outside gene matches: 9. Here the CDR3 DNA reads TGCAGTACAGGACTAGCCAGTTTCAATGAGCAGTTCTTC. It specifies CSTGLASFNEQFF.

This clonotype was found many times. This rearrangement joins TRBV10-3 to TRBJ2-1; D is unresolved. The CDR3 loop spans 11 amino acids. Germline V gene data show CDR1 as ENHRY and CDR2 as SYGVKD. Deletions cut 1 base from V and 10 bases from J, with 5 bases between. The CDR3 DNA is TGTGCCATCAGTGAGTTACAGGAGCAGTTCTTC. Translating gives CAISELQEQFF.

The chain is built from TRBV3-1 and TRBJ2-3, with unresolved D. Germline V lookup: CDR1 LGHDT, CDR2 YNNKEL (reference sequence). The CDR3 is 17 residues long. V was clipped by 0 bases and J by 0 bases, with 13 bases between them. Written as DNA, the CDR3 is TGTGCCAGCAGCCAAGATCCGCCCTACCAAAGCACAGATACGCAGTATTTT. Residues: CASSQDPPYQSTDTQYF.

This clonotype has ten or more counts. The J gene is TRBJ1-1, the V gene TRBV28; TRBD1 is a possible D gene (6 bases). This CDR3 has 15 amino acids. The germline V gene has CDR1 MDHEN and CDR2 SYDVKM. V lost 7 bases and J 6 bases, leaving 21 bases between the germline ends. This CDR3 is CASKGGGLFRAEAFF. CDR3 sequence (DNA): TGTGCCAGCAAAGGTGGGGGGCTGTTTAGGGCTGAAGCTTTCTTT.

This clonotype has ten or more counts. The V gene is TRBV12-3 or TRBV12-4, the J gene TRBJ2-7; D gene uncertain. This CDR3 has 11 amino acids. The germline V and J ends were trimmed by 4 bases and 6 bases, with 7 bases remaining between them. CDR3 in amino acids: CASSSLTEQYF. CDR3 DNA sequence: TGTGCCAGCAGTTCCCTGACCGAGCAGTACTTC.

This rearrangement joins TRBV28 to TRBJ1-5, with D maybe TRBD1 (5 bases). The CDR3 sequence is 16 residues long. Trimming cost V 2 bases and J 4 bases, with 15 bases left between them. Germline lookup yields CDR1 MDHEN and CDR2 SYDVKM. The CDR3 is CASSLAMGERNQPQHF. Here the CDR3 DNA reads TGTGCCAGCAGTTTAGCGATGGGGGAGAGAAATCAGCCCCAGCATTTT.

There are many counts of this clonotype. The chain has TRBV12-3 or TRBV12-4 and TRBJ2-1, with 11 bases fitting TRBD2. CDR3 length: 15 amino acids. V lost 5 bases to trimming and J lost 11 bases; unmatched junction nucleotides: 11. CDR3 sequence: CASSGGTSGERKQFF. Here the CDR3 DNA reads TGTGCCAGCAGTGGGGGGACTAGCGGTGAAAGGAAGCAGTTCTTC.

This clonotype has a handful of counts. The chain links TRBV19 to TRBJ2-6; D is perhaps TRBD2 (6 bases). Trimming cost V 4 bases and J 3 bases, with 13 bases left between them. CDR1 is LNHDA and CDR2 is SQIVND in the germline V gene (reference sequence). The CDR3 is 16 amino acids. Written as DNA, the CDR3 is TGTGCCAGTAGTAAAGACGCGGGGTATGGGGCCAACGTCCTGACTTTC. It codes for CASSKDAGYGANVLTF.

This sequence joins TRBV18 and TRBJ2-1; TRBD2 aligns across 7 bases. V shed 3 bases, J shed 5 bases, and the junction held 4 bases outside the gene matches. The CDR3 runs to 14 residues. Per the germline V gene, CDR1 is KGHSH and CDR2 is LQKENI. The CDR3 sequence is CASSPGTNHNEQFF. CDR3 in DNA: TGTGCCAGCTCACCCGGGACTAACCACAATGAGCAGTTCTTC.

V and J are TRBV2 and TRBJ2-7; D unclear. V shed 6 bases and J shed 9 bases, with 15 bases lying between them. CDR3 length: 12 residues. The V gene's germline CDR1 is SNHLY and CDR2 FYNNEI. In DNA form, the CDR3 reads TGTGCCAGCAGCTCTGTCGGTACGGGGCAGTACTTC. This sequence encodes CASSSVGTGQYF.

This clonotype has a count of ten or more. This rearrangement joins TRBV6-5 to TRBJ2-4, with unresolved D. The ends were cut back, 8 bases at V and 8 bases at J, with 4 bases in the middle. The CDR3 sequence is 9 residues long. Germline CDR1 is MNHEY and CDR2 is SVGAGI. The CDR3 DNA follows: TGTGCCAGCTCGGACATTCAGTACTTC. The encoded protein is CASSDIQYF.

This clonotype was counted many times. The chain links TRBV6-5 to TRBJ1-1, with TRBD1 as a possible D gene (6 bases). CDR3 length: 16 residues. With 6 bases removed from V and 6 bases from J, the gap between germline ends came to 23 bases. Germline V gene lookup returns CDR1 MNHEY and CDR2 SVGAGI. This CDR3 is CASSQGRAAGRPEAFF. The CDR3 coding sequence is TGTGCCAGCAGCCAGGGGCGGGCCGCCGGGCGGCCTGAAGCTTTCTTT.

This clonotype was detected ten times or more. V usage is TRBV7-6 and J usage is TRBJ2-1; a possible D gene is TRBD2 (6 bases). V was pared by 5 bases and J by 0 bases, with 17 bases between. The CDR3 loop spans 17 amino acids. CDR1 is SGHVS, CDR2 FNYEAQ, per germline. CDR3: CASSPQGATSSYNEQFF. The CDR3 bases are TGTGCCAGCAGCCCTCAGGGAGCGACTAGCTCCTACAATGAGCAGTTCTTC.

This chain's CDR3 is CASSYSRGAKTETQYF. Here the CDR3 DNA reads TGTGCCAGCAGTTACAGTCGGGGGGCGAAAACGGAGACCCAGTACTTC. V gene TRBV6-5 combines with J gene TRBJ2-5; the D gene is possibly TRBD2 (7 bases). The CDR3 has 16 residues. Trimming pared 2 bases from V and 5 bases from J, leaving 18 bases between. Germline loops: CDR1 MNHEY, CDR2 SVGAGI.

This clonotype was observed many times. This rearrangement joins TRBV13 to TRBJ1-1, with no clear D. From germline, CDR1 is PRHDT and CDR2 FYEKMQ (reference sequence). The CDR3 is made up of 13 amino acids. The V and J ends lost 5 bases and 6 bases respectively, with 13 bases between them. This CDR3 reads CASSQDPKAEAFF. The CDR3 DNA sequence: TGTGCCAGCAGCCAGGACCCTAAAGCTGAAGCTTTCTTT.

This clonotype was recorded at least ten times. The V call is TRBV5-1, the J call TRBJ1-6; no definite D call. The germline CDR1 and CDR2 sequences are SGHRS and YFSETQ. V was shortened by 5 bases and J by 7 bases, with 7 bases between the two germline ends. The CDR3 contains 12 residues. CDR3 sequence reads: CASRLENSPLHF. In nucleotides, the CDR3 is TGCGCCAGCAGACTCGAAAATTCACCCCTCCACTTT.